This is a list of T cell receptor beta chains from one sample in a study of cytomegalovirus exposure and HLA in healthy donors. Libraries were prepared by immunoSEQ multiplex PCR; TCRdb keeps only in-frame clonotypes and omits some of them. The sample lists around 190,000 clones, roughly 80% seen once, with around 3.6% in the top ten. The sequencing input was PBMCs. The receptors here all came from a man aged 35-49 years in good health and CMV-seropositive. Both conserved end residues are part of each CDR3. Fields, in order: CDR3 protein, V gene, J gene.

CDR3: CASSLERGTGELFF
V: TRBV7-8
J: TRBJ2-2

CDR3: CASSELAGSSGANVLTF
V: TRBV28
J: TRBJ2-6

CDR3: CASSFIGETQYF
V: TRBV5-6
J: TRBJ2-5

CDR3: CASSTEPGTSKINEQFF
V: TRBV11-2
J: TRBJ2-1

CDR3: CASSPGLAGVGDTQYF
V: TRBV18
J: TRBJ2-3

CDR3: CASSHRQGDTEAFF
V: TRBV7-9
J: TRBJ1-1

CDR3: CASSLQGNGETQYF
V: TRBV7-8
J: TRBJ2-5

CDR3: CASSLLDTDTQYF
V: TRBV27
J: TRBJ2-3

CDR3: CAWIPLPLGTSGPSGGPGELFF
V: TRBV30
J: TRBJ2-2

CDR3: CASSREEGQPQHF
V: TRBV6-4
J: TRBJ1-5

CDR3: CASSVDMGQGYNEQFF
V: TRBV9
J: TRBJ2-1

CDR3: CASSLASRDRAGNTIYF
V: TRBV7-6
J: TRBJ1-3

CDR3: CSVVTRVTGNTIYF
V: TRBV29-1
J: TRBJ1-3

CDR3: CASSLVGAYEQYF
V: TRBV7-2
J: TRBJ2-7

CDR3: CASSTGRRETQYF
V: TRBV6-5
J: TRBJ2-5

CDR3: CASSAELGNGNTIYF
V: TRBV9
J: TRBJ1-3

CDR3: CASSPGGATNEKLFF
V: TRBV6-6
J: TRBJ1-4

CDR3: CASSLSGGGHEQFF
V: TRBV7-9
J: TRBJ2-1

CDR3: CASSTPRSSYEQYF
V: TRBV5-4
J: TRBJ2-7

CDR3: CASSLPWTGNEKLFF
V: TRBV27
J: TRBJ1-4

CDR3: CASSRISNRMTSWGTEAFF
V: TRBV5-4
J: TRBJ1-1

CDR3: CSSSFRQDEQYF
V: TRBV7-9
J: TRBJ2-7

CDR3: CASSEGQGANGYTF
V: TRBV2
J: TRBJ1-2

CDR3: CSSSLTTGVDEQYF
V: TRBV7-9
J: TRBJ2-7

CDR3: CASSPGQGKTQYF
V: TRBV19
J: TRBJ2-5

CDR3: CASSQDPQLSGNTEAFF
V: TRBV5-5
J: TRBJ1-1

CDR3: CASSPRQGWSGNTIYF
V: TRBV5-1
J: TRBJ1-3

CDR3: CAISEQNTEAFF
V: TRBV10-3
J: TRBJ1-1

CDR3: CASSEGTIDEQYF
V: TRBV18
J: TRBJ2-7

CDR3: CASSLAVGNTEAFF
V: TRBV5-1
J: TRBJ1-1

CDR3: CASSQEVQARPGANVLTF
V: TRBV4-2
J: TRBJ2-6